The clone carrying this T cell receptor (beta chain) has just a few counts. What it binds is unknown. This entry is derived from a study of shared clonotypes between healthy human individuals. Study at large: Used for every donor were three CD4 naive, three CD4 memory, two CD8 naive and one CD8 memory plate. Study observations and caveats: Lower generation probabilities were found for non-shared clonotypes than for those shared by all four donors.

The CDR3 has 14 amino acids. The V and J ends lost 6 bases and 0 bases respectively, with 11 bases between them. Germline V CDR1 and CDR2: SEHNR, FQNEAQ (reference sequence). Assay: immunoSEQ multiplex PCR; the TCRdb copy retains only in-frame clones and omits some. The sample holds over a million clones, approximately 80% seen once. The TCR comes from a man between 18 and 35 years old in good health. Some clones in this sample may be carry-over from other donors' samples. Source material: memory CD4+ T cells from PBMCs. Stated subset: CD45RA-negative fraction. This sequence joins TRBV7-9 and TRBJ1-1; D is unresolved. The CDR3 loop is CASSQSFMNTEAFF. CDR3 sequence (DNA): TGTGCCAGCAGTCAGTCCTTCATGAACACTGAAGCTTTCTTT.